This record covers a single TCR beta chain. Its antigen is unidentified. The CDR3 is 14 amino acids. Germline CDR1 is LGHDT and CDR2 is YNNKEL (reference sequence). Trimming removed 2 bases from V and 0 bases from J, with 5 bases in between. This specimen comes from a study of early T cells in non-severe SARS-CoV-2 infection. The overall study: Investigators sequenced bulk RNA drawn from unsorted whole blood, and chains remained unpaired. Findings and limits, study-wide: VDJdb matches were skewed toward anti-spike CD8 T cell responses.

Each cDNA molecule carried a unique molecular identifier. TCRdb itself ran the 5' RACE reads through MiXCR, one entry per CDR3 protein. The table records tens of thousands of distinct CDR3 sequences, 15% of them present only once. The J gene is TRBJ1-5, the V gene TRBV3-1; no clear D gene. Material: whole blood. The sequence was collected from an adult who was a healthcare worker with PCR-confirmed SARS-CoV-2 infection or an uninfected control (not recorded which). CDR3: CASSQSFSNQPQHF. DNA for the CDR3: TGTGCCAGCAGCCAATCGTTTAGCAATCAGCCCCAGCATTTT.